This TCR beta chain emerged from a study of response to subunit inactivated influenza vaccine. Overall study findings and caveats: That few new T cells are recruited by each seasonal influenza vaccination was the authors' suggestion.

Germline V CDR1 and CDR2: MDHEN, SYDVKM. The CDR3 is made up of 15 amino acids. The V end lost 4 bases, the J end lost 1 base, and 14 bases lay between the germline ends. Worth noting for this clonotype: Its antigen is currently unknown.

MiXCR was run by TCRdb on the RT-PCR reads, yielding one entry per CDR3 protein. The data hold roughly 700,000 distinct CDR3 sequences, with around 13% observed a single time. J is TRBJ2-7 and V is TRBV28; tentative D call: TRBD1 (5 bases). The specimen comprised PBMCs from blood, sampled less than 15 days before vaccination. This sequence was found in a middle-aged man who received an inactivated influenza vaccine. The CDR3 loop is CASSSKAGISYEQYF. The CDR3 bases are TGTGCCAGCAGTTCTAAGGCAGGGATTTCCTACGAGCAGTACTTC.